This T cell receptor (beta chain) was recovered during a study of CD8 T cells in Susac syndrome. About 0.5 to 1 ug RNA was reverse transcribed with random hexamers. By means of immunoSEQ multiplex PCR, TCR beta CDR3 spanning 54 Vbeta and 13 Jbeta underwent amplification. Using its own MiXCR run on the immunoSEQ multiplex PCR reads, TCRdb lists one record per CDR3 protein. The sample lists 200,000 or so distinct CDR3 sequences, roughly 92% occurring once. This CDR3 contains 13 residues. CDR1 is SGHTA and CDR2 is FQGNSA in the germline V gene. The ends were cut back, 1 base at V and 6 bases at J, with 10 bases in the middle.

The chain recombines TRBV7-2 with TRBJ2-7; D gene uncertain. Sequencing was performed on CD8+ T cells from PBMCs. The clonotype originates from a human donor with multiple sclerosis. The CDR3 protein is CASSLGAWGEQYF. For the CDR3, the DNA is TGTGCCAGCAGCTTAGGGGCTTGGGGCGAGCAGTACTTC. Full variable domain (remainder filled in from reference TRBV7-2 and TRBJ2-7): GAGVSQSPSNKVTEKGKDVELRCDPISGHTALYWYRQSLGQGLEFLIYFQGNSAPDKSGLPSDRFSAERTGGSVSTLTIQRTQQEDSAVYLCASSLGAWGEQYFGPGTRLTVT.